These 9 T cell receptor beta chains originate from one sample sequenced in a study of T-cell reconstitution after alpha-beta-depleted transplantation in children. A library of TCRbeta sequences, prepared with unique molecular identifiers, was generated. One entry per CDR3 protein results from TCRdb running MiXCR on the PCR reads. The sample yields fewer than 750,000 distinct CDR3 sequences, approximately 30% seen once. The sequencing used PBMCs, collected before TCRalphabeta/CD19-depleted stem cell transplant. These receptors were taken from a boy under three years old with Wiskott-Aldrich syndrome, due to receive a stem cell transplant.

The genes are TRBV7-8 and TRBJ2-7, with D tentatively TRBD2 (6 bases). This CDR3 has 13 amino acids. Trimming stripped 5 bases from V and 6 bases from J, with 14 bases between. Germline values: CDR1 SGHVS, CDR2 FQNEAQ. CDR3 in amino acids: CASSQGTAGEQYF. The CDR3 bases are TGTGCCAGCAGCCAAGGGACTGCGGGCGAGCAGTACTTC.

The V call is TRBV20-1, the J call TRBJ2-1; D is unresolved. V was trimmed by 3 bases and J by 1 base, leaving 7 bases between them. Germline CDR1 is DFQATT and CDR2 is SNEGSKA (reference sequence). The CDR3 runs 13 residues. The CDR3 region is CSASSVSYNEQFF. Here the CDR3 DNA reads TGCAGTGCTAGTTCGGTGTCCTACAATGAGCAGTTCTTC.

The chain has TRBV20-1 and TRBJ2-7; TRBD2 matches at 8 bases. The CDR3 length is 14 residues. CDR1 is DFQATT and CDR2 is SNEGSKA in the germline V gene (reference sequence). V shed 0 bases, J shed 6 bases, and the junction held 7 bases outside the gene matches. The CDR3 sequence: CSAREGGLVGEQYF. The CDR3 region has the DNA TGCAGTGCTAGAGAGGGGGGACTAGTCGGCGAGCAGTACTTC.

The V call is TRBV29-1, the J call TRBJ1-6; no clear D. Germline V CDR1 and CDR2: SQVTM, ANQGSEA. The ends were cut back, 0 bases at V and 5 bases at J, with 14 bases in the middle. The CDR3 totals 16 residues. The CDR3 sequence: CSVEDWHAWDNSPLHF. Written as DNA, the CDR3 is TGCAGCGTTGAAGATTGGCACGCATGGGATAATTCACCCCTCCACTTT.

This clonotype was observed a handful of times. The chain has TRBV9 and TRBJ2-7; D may be TRBD1 (6 bases). Germline V CDR1 and CDR2: SGDLS, YYNGEE. V was pared by 3 bases and J by 7 bases, with 23 bases between. This CDR3 has 16 amino acids. The CDR3 loop is CASSAEDSLPSGEQYF. The CDR3 bases are TGTGCCAGCAGCGCAGAGGACAGTCTACCCTCAGGGGAGCAGTACTTC.

This clonotype was picked up one time. J is TRBJ2-5 and V is TRBV12-3 or TRBV12-4, with D maybe TRBD2 (5 bases). Trimming cost V 6 bases and J 3 bases, with 14 bases left between them. The CDR3 length is 14 residues. CDR3 in amino acids: CASRPTGKEETQYF. For the CDR3, the DNA is TGTGCCAGCAGGCCAACGGGGAAGGAAGAGACCCAGTACTTC.

The chain couples TRBV7-7 to TRBJ2-3; TRBD2 agrees at 12 bases. The length of the CDR3 is 20 residues. Germline assignment: CDR1 SSHAT and CDR2 FNYEAQ (reference sequence). The V and J ends lost 2 bases and 1 base, in that order; junction bases with no gene match: 13. CDR3: CASSLSLRTSGNVRTDTQYF. CDR3 nucleotides: TGTGCCAGCAGCTTAAGTCTCAGGACTAGCGGGAACGTACGCACAGATACGCAGTATTTT.

The chain joins TRBV20-1 to TRBJ2-1, with a possible D match to TRBD2 (6 bases). The germline gives CDR1 DFQATT, CDR2 SNEGSKA (reference sequence). V lost 0 bases, J lost 4 bases, and 13 bases lay in between. The CDR3 consists of 15 residues. Here the CDR3 reads CSARDPRGVYNEQFF. The CDR3 DNA reads TGCAGTGCTAGAGATCCGCGCGGGGTATACAATGAGCAGTTCTTC.

The rearrangement uses TRBV29-1 and TRBJ2-2; 9 positions agree with TRBD2. The junction had 5 bases not matched to a gene; V was cut back by 6 bases and J by 3 bases. This CDR3 is 14 amino acids long. Germline-derived CDR1 and CDR2 are SQVTM and ANQGSEA. DNA of the CDR3: TGCAGCGTCTATAGCGGGAGTGACACCGGGGAGCTGTTTTTT. Translating gives CSVYSGSDTGELFF.